A selection of T cell receptor beta chains follows, all from one sample in a study of CD8 T cells in Susac syndrome. TCRdb reanalysed the immunoSEQ multiplex PCR reads using MiXCR and keeps one entry per CDR3 protein. The data show a few hundred thousand distinct CDR3 sequences, around 95% seen once. Input material: CD4+ T cells from PBMCs. These receptors originate from a human donor with multiple sclerosis. The CDR3 runs from the conserved cysteine through the conserved F or W. The order of the fields is D gene, J gene, clone size, V gene, CDR3 DNA, CDR3 protein. The D gene is left open where the match is weak. A clone size is listed for some rows: how often the clone was seen (once, few, many), or a class if it is expanded.

.,TRBJ2-7,.,TRBV5-1,TGCGCCAGCAGCTTGGGGGCCAGGGAGTTCGACGAGCAGTACTTC,CASSLGAREFDEQYF
.,TRBJ2-5,.,TRBV5-1,TGCGCCAGCCGCCGCGAGGGAGAGACCCAGTACTTC,CASRREGETQYF
.,TRBJ1-5,.,TRBV6-2/TRBV6-3,TGTGCCAGCAGTTACTTTAATCAGCCCCAGCATTTT,CASSYFNQPQHF
.,TRBJ1-1,.,TRBV2,TGTGCCAGCATGACACAGGTGAACACTGAAGCTTTCTTT,CASMTQVNTEAFF
.,TRBJ1-6,.,TRBV30,TGTGCCTGGAGCTTGGAGGGCTATAATTCACCCCTCCACTTT,CAWSLEGYNSPLHF
TRBD1,TRBJ1-2,.,TRBV2,TGTGCCAGCAGTCAAGCAACAGGGGTTTATGGCTACACCTTC,CASSQATGVYGYTF
TRBD1,TRBJ1-1,.,TRBV29-1,TGCAGCGCAACCAAGGGGGCCAACACTGAAGCTTTCTTT,CSATKGANTEAFF
.,TRBJ1-1,.,TRBV30,TGTGCCTGGTCCGGACAGCCGAACACTGAAGCTTTCTTT,CAWSGQPNTEAFF
.,TRBJ2-2,.,TRBV5-1,TGCGCCAGCAGCTTGGGAGTTGACATCGGGGAGCTGTTTTTT,CASSLGVDIGELFF
.,TRBJ2-2,.,TRBV2,TGTGCCAGCAGTAAAGAAGGGACCGGGGAGCTGTTTTTT,CASSKEGTGELFF
TRBD2,TRBJ2-7,.,TRBV2,TGTGCCAGCAGAACTAGCGGGGTGTACGAGCAGTACTTC,CASRTSGVYEQYF
TRBD2,TRBJ2-1,.,TRBV20-1,TGCAGTGCTAGTCGGGGGGGGTCCTACAATGAGCAGTTCTTC,CSASRGGSYNEQFF
.,TRBJ1-6,.,TRBV9,TGTGCCAGCAGCCCTGAGGGGAATAGGAATTCACCCCTCCACTTT,CASSPEGNRNSPLHF
TRBD1,TRBJ1-2,.,TRBV6-1,TGTGCCAGCAGAGGGGGACAGGGCTCTTCTGTTTATGGCTACACCTTC,CASRGGQGSSVYGYTF
.,TRBJ2-3,.,TRBV3-1,TGTGCCAGCAGCCCTAGGTCAGGTAGGGCAGATACGCAGTATTTT,CASSPRSGRADTQYF
TRBD2,TRBJ2-7,.,TRBV7-3,TGTGCCAGCAGCTTGGACAGGACTAGCGGGGTCTACGAGCAGTACTTC,CASSLDRTSGVYEQYF
.,TRBJ1-1,.,TRBV20-1,TGCAGTGCTAGAGATGCTCGCAGACAGCAGAACACTGAAGCTTTCTTT,CSARDARRQQNTEAFF
TRBD2,TRBJ2-1,.,TRBV6-6,TGTGCCACACTACCGGGGGGGTACAATGAGCAGTTCTTC,CATLPGGYNEQFF
TRBD2,TRBJ2-1,.,TRBV7-2,TGTGCCAGCAGCTTAGCGCGGGGCGGGGGGGCCCCCAATGAGCAGTTCTTC,CASSLARGGGAPNEQFF
.,TRBJ2-5,.,TRBV29-1,TGCAGCGTCTCCTCCCGGGACTTCCAAGAGACCCAGTACTTC,CSVSSRDFQETQYF
.,TRBJ2-5,.,TRBV20-1,TGCAGTGCTAGAGACGGGGCAGATTCGCAAGAGACCCAGTACTTC,CSARDGADSQETQYF
.,TRBJ1-6,.,TRBV30,TGTGCCTGGAGTGTACGGGGCTCGACCGGTTCACCCCTCCACTTT,CAWSVRGSTGSPLHF
.,TRBJ2-1,.,TRBV7-8,TGTGCCAGCAGCTTAGCACGGGCCTTAGACAATGAGCAGTTCTTC,CASSLARALDNEQFF
.,TRBJ2-3,.,TRBV3-1,TGTGCCAGCAGCCAAGACCTACTCCTTGGAGCCACAGATACGCAGTATTTT,CASSQDLLLGATDTQYF
.,TRBJ1-1,few,TRBV5-1,TGTGCCAGCAGCTTGGGCAGCAACACTGAAGCTTTCTTT,CASSLGSNTEAFF
.,TRBJ1-2,.,TRBV12-3/TRBV12-4,TGTGCCAGCAGTCGTAACTATGGCTACACCTTC,CASSRNYGYTF
TRBD2,TRBJ2-3,.,TRBV20-1,TGCAGTGCTCTTAGCGGGGGGCAGGTTGATACGCAGTATTTT,CSALSGGQVDTQYF
.,TRBJ1-2,.,TRBV27,TGTGCCAGCATGAACCGAGGCTATGGCTACACCTTC,CASMNRGYGYTF
.,TRBJ1-1,.,TRBV20-1,TGCAGTGCTATCAGGGGAAGTGACACTGAAGCTTTCTTT,CSAIRGSDTEAFF
.,TRBJ2-3,.,TRBV20-1,TGCAGTGCTCTCCTTTTAAGGGGCCCAGATACGCAGTATTTT,CSALLLRGPDTQYF
TRBD2,TRBJ2-7,.,TRBV9,TGTGCCAGCAGCAAGGGGACTAGCGGGGACGAGCAGTACTTC,CASSKGTSGDEQYF
TRBD1,TRBJ1-3,.,TRBV18,TGTGCCAGCTCACCACGGATGGGAGGGGGCGACCAATCCTCTGGAAACACCATATATTTT,CASSPRMGGGDQSSGNTIYF
.,TRBJ1-1,.,TRBV9,TGTGCCAGCAGTCTCCCGAGCACTGAAGCTTTCTTT,CASSLPSTEAFF
.,TRBJ2-5,.,TRBV14,TGTGCCAGCAGCCAAGATCTGACTAGTCAGGAGACCCAGTACTTC,CASSQDLTSQETQYF
.,TRBJ1-1,.,TRBV6-5,TGTGCCAGCACCCGAGGGGGGCAAGAGGGCACTGAAGCTTTCTTT,CASTRGGQEGTEAFF
.,TRBJ2-7,.,TRBV6-1,TGTGCCAGCAGTGTCCTAGGTCCGACCAGCTCCTACGAGCAGTACTTC,CASSVLGPTSSYEQYF
.,TRBJ1-2,.,TRBV2,TGTGCCAGCTCGAGGCGGGACTATGGCTACACCTTC,CASSRRDYGYTF
.,TRBJ1-4,.,TRBV20-1,TGCAGTGCTCCTTCGGGGGCAACTAATGAAAAACTGTTTTTT,CSAPSGATNEKLFF
.,TRBJ1-1,.,TRBV6-5,TGTGCCAGCAGTTACTCCAAACGCCTGGAAGCTTTCTTT,CASSYSKRLEAFF
TRBD2,TRBJ2-5,.,TRBV29-1,TGCAGCGTTGAAACTCAGCCCGGGAGGCACGAGACCCAGTACTTC,CSVETQPGRHETQYF
.,TRBJ1-1,.,TRBV30,TGTGGCTTCTCCCGGACGGATCCCGGTGCAGCTTTCTTT,CGFSRTDPGAAFF
TRBD1,TRBJ1-5,.,TRBV12-3/TRBV12-4,TGTGCCAGCAGTTTAGGGCAGGGGGCACGTCAGCCCCAGCATTTT,CASSLGQGARQPQHF
TRBD2,TRBJ2-3,.,TRBV12-3/TRBV12-4,TGTGCCAGCAGTCCGGGACTAGCGGGGGGGCAAGATACGCAGTATTTT,CASSPGLAGGQDTQYF
.,TRBJ1-2,.,TRBV12-3/TRBV12-4,TGTGCCAGCAGTTTAGTACAGGAAAAGGGCTACACCTTC,CASSLVQEKGYTF
TRBD1,TRBJ2-3,.,TRBV6-5,TGTGCCAGCAGGAGAGGAACAGGGGCCCGCCAACAGTATTTT,CASRRGTGARQQYF
TRBD2,TRBJ2-1,.,TRBV5-1,TGCGCCAGCAGCCCGACTAGCGGGCTGGGGAATGAGCAGTTCTTC,CASSPTSGLGNEQFF
TRBD2,TRBJ2-3,.,TRBV24-1,TGTGCCACCGGTGGACTAGCGGGGATAGGAACAGATACGCAGTATTTT,CATGGLAGIGTDTQYF
TRBD2,TRBJ2-7,once,TRBV20-1,TGCAGTGCTCGCAAGCGGGGGGGCCACGAGCAGTACTTC,CSARKRGGHEQYF
.,TRBJ1-2,.,TRBV12-3/TRBV12-4,TGTGCCAGCAGGCAAGGAGGCTTCTATGGCTACACCTTC,CASRQGGFYGYTF